These T cell receptor beta chains were read from a single sample in a study of long-term antiretroviral therapy in people with HIV. Only in-frame clones appear in the TCRdb table, and some are missing; sequencing was by immunoSEQ multiplex PCR. In the table there are more than 25,000 clones, 93% of which are singletons. The material was unsorted PBMCs, obtained approximately 6.5 years after starting antiretroviral therapy. Receptors were obtained from a woman aged 40 to 55 with HIV. CDR3s include the opening cysteine and the closing phenylalanine or tryptophan. The D gene is left open where the match is weak.

D	V	J	length	CDR3	DNA
TRBD2	TRBV6-5	TRBJ2-7	14	CASTSSGGTYEQYF	TGTGCCAGCACCTCTAGCGGGGGGACCTACGAGCAGTACTTC
TRBD1	TRBV7-7	TRBJ2-1	13	CASSSGQGYEQFF	TGTGCCAGCAGCTCAGGACAGGGTTATGAGCAGTTCTTC
NA	TRBV19	TRBJ2-5	15	CASSILAGSQETQYF	TGTGCCAGTAGTATACTGGCCGGGTCCCAAGAGACCCAGTACTTC
NA	TRBV4-1	TRBJ2-2	17	CASSQGATRSGGGELFF	TGCGCCAGCAGCCAAGGGGCCACTAGATCCGGTGGCGGGGAGCTGTTTTTT
TRBD1	TRBV10-3	TRBJ1-2	14	CAISETGAYYGYTF	TGTGCCATCAGTGAGACAGGGGCTTACTATGGCTACACCTTC
TRBD2	TRBV19	TRBJ2-1	19	CASSLSGWRGGLGYNEQFF	TGTGCCAGTAGTCTCTCCGGGTGGCGGGGGGGCCTAGGGTACAATGAGCAGTTCTTC
TRBD1	TRBV2	TRBJ1-2	16	CASRGTGDLWDYGYTF	TGTGCCAGCAGAGGGACAGGGGACCTTTGGGACTATGGCTACACCTTC
NA	TRBV6-5	TRBJ1-1	14	CASSYGDRNTEAFF	TGTGCCAGCAGTTACGGGGACCGCAACACTGAAGCTTTCTTT
NA	TRBV7-3	TRBJ1-3	13	CASSLNRGNTIYF	TGTGCCAGCAGCCTTAACAGGGGAAACACCATATATTTT
NA	TRBV2	TRBJ1-5	15	CASSDAGVSNQPQHF	TGTGCCAGCAGTGATGCAGGGGTTAGCAATCAGCCCCAGCATTTT
NA	TRBV29-1	TRBJ1-3	14	CSVELQVSGNTIYF	TGCAGCGTTGAACTACAGGTCTCTGGAAACACCATATATTTT
TRBD1	TRBV7-2	TRBJ1-6	17	CASKKGTASSYNSPLHF	TGTGCCAGCAAAAAAGGGACAGCGAGCTCCTATAATTCACCCCTCCACTTT
TRBD1	TRBV19	TRBJ1-5	17	CASSVVSGTGTNQPQHF	TGTGCCAGTAGTGTCGTCTCCGGGACAGGGACTAATCAGCCCCAGCATTTT